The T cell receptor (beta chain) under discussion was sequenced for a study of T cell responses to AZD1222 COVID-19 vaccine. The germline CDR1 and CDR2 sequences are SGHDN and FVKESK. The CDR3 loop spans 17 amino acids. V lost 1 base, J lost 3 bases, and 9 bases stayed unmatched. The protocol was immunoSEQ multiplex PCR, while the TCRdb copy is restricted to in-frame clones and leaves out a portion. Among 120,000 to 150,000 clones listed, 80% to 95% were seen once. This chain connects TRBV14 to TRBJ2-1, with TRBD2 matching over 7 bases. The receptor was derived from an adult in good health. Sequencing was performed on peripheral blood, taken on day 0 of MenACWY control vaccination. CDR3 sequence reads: CASSQGWGRAHYNEQFF. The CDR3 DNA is TGTGCCAGCAGCCAAGGATGGGGGAGGGCACACTACAATGAGCAGTTCTTC.